This TCR beta chain derives from a study of T cell responses to AZD1222 COVID-19 vaccine (dated by TCRdb to the early 2020s). Describing the broader study: AZD1222 recipients with second doses at about 4 weeks or about 12 weeks were pooled, because spike-specific TCR depth and breadth did not differ between schedules. Enrollment into the trials was organized by age into subgroups of 18-55, 56-69 and 70-plus years, and those subgroups contained roughly 140, 27 and 60 TCR-sequenced participants, respectively. A total of 233 trial participants underwent TCR sequencing, of whom about 210 received two doses of AZD1222 and approximately 25 received two doses of the MenACWY control vaccine.

This sample's time point label indicates: baseline before first vaccination. Samples from vaccinated people were obtained from the UK trials COV001 and COV002, which included a single-blind randomized controlled phase 2/3 trial of AZD1222 (ChAdOx1 nCoV-19) in healthy adults. For TCRbeta chain sequencing, PBMC samples were collected from trial participants at day 0 and at day 28 after the second dose. As regards this clone: Its binding antigen is unknown. The sample holds no much larger clone one base away, and base qualities are not on file.

Here is what the overall study found, with its caveats: The whole spike protein was spanned by vaccine-associated CD4 TCRs, and dominant responses were seen in regions 160-218 and 743-854. Nearly half of unique spike-specific TCRs reportedly recognized epitopes outside regions mutated in the B.1.351 and B.1.1.7 variants. No day 14 peak-response samples were available, so repertoires were characterized only after the peak T cell response. After two AZD1222 doses, spike-specific TCR breadth and depth were significantly higher than at day 0 and than in MenACWY recipients. Participants were mostly white British and included more females than males, and it was suggested by the authors that clonal diversity may have been underestimated. Only a handful of AZD1222 recipients were SARS-CoV-2 seropositive at baseline, limiting conclusions about previously exposed vaccinees. In the small 56-69-year group, the increase in depth fell short of significance, most likely because of low power.

The CDR3 regions of human TCRbeta chains were subjected to immunosequencing. Regarding the original processing steps: TCRs in the repertoires were compared against a reference library of SARS-CoV-2-specific TCRs that had been generated with the MIRA antigen-specificity platform. Breadth was defined as the fraction of unique TCRs that were SARS-CoV-2-associated, and depth was defined as the fraction of total T cells that were SARS-CoV-2-associated. Using the MIRA data, every spike-specific TCR was mapped to the spike region that the TCR reacted to and assigned to either a CD4 or a CD8 class. Log10-transformed breadth and depth values were compared by one-way ANOVA with Sidak's multiple comparisons tests. The clones in this table, taken by TCRdb from immuneACCESS, are in-frame only. Not every clone is retained; where verified, under half of the shortfall comes from an unresolved V gene, and the cause of the rest is unknown. From that table come the V and J calls and clone size; the DNA was used to work out D and trimming. This sample holds 54,000 or so clones; roughly 90% were observed only once. The top ten constitute roughly 1.9% of the sample.

The sequenced sample was peripheral blood, obtained on day 0 of AZD1222 vaccination. This receptor was obtained from an adult in good health.

The CDR3 region: CASSPGLAGLYNEQFF. The bases read TGTGCCAGCAGCCCTGGACTAGCGGGACTCTACAATGAGCAGTTCTTC. The V and J genes are TRBV7-3 and TRBJ2-1, with 12 bases matching TRBD2. Counted from cysteine to phenylalanine, this CDR3 has 16 amino acids. Of the read, only the CDR3 DNA is kept; its 48 bases are in frame from base 1. Taken from the germline V gene, the CDR1 and CDR2 loops are SGHTA and FQGTGA. Trimming accounts for 5 bases at V and 3 bases at J, while the number of junction bases matched to no gene is 5.